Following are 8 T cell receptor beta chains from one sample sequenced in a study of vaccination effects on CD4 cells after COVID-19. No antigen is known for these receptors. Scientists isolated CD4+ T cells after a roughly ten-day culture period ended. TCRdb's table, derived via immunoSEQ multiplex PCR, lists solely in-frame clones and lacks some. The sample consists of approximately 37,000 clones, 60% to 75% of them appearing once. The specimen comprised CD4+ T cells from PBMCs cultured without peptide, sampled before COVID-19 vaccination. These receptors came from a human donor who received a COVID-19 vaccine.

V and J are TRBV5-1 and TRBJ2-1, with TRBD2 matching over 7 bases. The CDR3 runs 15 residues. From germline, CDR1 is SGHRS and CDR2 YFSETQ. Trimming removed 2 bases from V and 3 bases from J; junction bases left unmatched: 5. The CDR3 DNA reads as TGCGCCAGCAGCTTAGCTAGCGGTGACTACAATGAGCAGTTCTTC. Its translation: CASSLASGDYNEQFF. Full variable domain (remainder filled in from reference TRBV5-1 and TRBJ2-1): KAGVTQTPRYLIKTRGQQVTLSCSPISGHRSVSWYQQTPGQGLQFLFEYFSETQRNKGNFPGRFSGRQFSNSRSEMNVSTLELGDSALYLCASSLASGDYNEQFFGPGTRLTVL.

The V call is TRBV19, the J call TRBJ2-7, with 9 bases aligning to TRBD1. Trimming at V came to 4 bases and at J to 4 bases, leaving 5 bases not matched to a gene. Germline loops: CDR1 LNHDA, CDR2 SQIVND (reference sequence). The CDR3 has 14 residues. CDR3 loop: CASSTHRGLYEQYF. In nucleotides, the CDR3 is TGTGCCAGTAGTACCCACAGGGGGCTATACGAGCAGTACTTC.

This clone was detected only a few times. For the CDR3, the DNA is TGTGCCAGCAGCTTAGGGGTTCCGGCAGGGGCGAACACCGGGGAGCTGTTTTTT. This gives the protein CASSLGVPAGANTGELFF. The chain joins TRBV7-8 to TRBJ2-2, with D possibly matching TRBD1 (6 bases). The germline V and J ends were trimmed by 1 base and 0 bases, with 15 bases remaining between them. The CDR3 runs 18 residues. Germline V lookup: CDR1 SGHVS, CDR2 FQNEAQ. The full variable domain, in which reference TRBV7-8 and TRBJ2-2 provide the parts outside the CDR3, is GAGVSQSPRYKVAKRGQDVALRCDPISGHVSLFWYQQALGQGPEFLTYFQNEAQLDKSGLPSDRFFAERPEGSVSTLKIQRTQQEDSAVYLCASSLGVPAGANTGELFFGEGSRLTVL.

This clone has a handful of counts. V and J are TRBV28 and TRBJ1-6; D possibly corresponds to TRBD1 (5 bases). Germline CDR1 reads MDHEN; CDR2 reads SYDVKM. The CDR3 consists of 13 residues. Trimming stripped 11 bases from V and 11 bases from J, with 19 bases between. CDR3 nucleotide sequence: TGTGCCTCCAGGGAGGCCATTAAGGCACCCCTCCACTTT. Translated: CASREAIKAPLHF.

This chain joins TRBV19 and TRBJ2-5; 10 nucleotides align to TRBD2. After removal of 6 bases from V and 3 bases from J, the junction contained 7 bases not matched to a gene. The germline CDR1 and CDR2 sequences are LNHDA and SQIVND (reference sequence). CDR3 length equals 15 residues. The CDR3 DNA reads TGTGCCAGTAGCCGTAGCGGGGGGCGGGAAGAGACCCAGTACTTC. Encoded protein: CASSRSGGREETQYF.

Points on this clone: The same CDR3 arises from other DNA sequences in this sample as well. The CDR3 sequence: CASSLGQTYEQYF. CDR3 bases: TGTGCCAGCAGCCTAGGGCAGACCTACGAGCAGTACTTC. This chain joins TRBV12-3 or TRBV12-4 and TRBJ2-7; D remains ambiguous. Between the trimmed V and J ends, which lost 6 bases and 2 bases, there was a span of 11 bases. This CDR3 has 13 amino acids.

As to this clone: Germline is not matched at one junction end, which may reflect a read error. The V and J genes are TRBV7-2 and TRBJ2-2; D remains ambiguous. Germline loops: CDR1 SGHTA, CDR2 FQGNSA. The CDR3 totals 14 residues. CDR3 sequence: CASSLVPATEELFF. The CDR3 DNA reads TGTGCCAGCAGCTTAGTACCAGCCACCGAGGAGCTGTTTTTT.

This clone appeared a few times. The CDR3 DNA is TGTGCCACCAGGGGGAACACTGAAGCTTTCTTT. Protein product: CATRGNTEAFF. This sequence joins TRBV28 and TRBJ1-1, with D possibly matching TRBD1 (6 bases). V was shortened by 10 bases and J by 1 base, with 7 bases between the two germline ends. The germline gives CDR1 MDHEN, CDR2 SYDVKM. This CDR3 comprises 11 residues.